Listed here is a single T cell receptor (beta chain). The junction differs from germline at one of its ends, possibly a read error. Method: immunoSEQ multiplex PCR; TCRdb's copy keeps in-frame clones and lacks some. The repertoire consists of roughly 2,000 clones, with about 89% occurring once and the leading ten covering about 3.3%. This sample is drawn from a study of brain metastases from non-small cell lung cancer. The germline gives CDR1 SGHVS, CDR2 FNYEAQ. CDR3 length equals 15 residues. The specimen was primary lung tumor tissue. The TCR originated in a donor at least 40 years old with non-small cell lung cancer. The rearrangement links TRBV7-6 to TRBJ2-1; D is ambiguous. In DNA, the CDR3 is TGTGCCAGTAGCTTACTTATAGGCTCCTACAATGAGCAGTTCTTC. Its protein is CASSLLIGSYNEQFF. Full variable domain (remainder filled in from reference TRBV7-6 and TRBJ2-1): GAGVSQSPRYKVTKRGQDVALRCDPISGHVSLYWYRQALGQGPEFLTYFNYEAQQDKSGLPNDRFSAERPEGSISTLTIQRTEQRDSAMYRCASSLLIGSYNEQFFGPGTRLTVL.